This entry describes one TCR beta chain. The data stem from a study of blood T cell repertoires in COVID-19. V dropped 3 bases and J dropped 4; count of bases not matched to a gene: 2. The germline gives CDR1 MDHEN, CDR2 SYDVKM. CDR3 length: 14 amino acids. Measured with immunoSEQ multiplex PCR; TCRdb has only the in-frame clones, and not every one. The data hold approximately 400,000 clones, with more than 70% observed a single time. This receptor was obtained from a young woman who had recovered from COVID-19. Sequencing input: PBMCs or T cells enriched from blood (not recorded which). The genes are TRBV28 and TRBJ2-3; 9 nucleotides agree with TRBD1. The DNA for the CDR3 is TGTGCCAGCAGTTTGGACAGGGGAGCAGATACGCAGTATTTT. Translation gives CASSLDRGADTQYF.